Listed here are 18 T cell receptor beta chains from one sample, sequenced in a study of blood T cell repertoires in COVID-19. Sequencing used immunoSEQ multiplex PCR; TCRdb keeps in-frame clones, though not all of them. The sample has 90,000 to 110,000 clones; approximately 80% are singletons. The material sequenced was peripheral blood. These receptors were taken from a woman in her seventies with acute or convalescent COVID-19.

The chain uses TRBV6-5 and TRBJ2-7, with 10 positions matching TRBD1. The CDR3 consists of 15 residues. V shed 6 bases and J 4 bases; nucleotides not matched to a gene: 9. In germline, CDR1 is MNHEY, CDR2 SVGAGI. Written as DNA, the CDR3 is TGTGCCAGCAGGGCACAGACAGGGGGCACGTACGAGCAGTACTTC. Translated, it gives CASRAQTGGTYEQYF.

The chain couples TRBV7-6 to TRBJ2-1; the match to TRBD2 covers 10 bases. CDR1 and CDR2 (germline): SGHVS, FNYEAQ. With 1 base clipped from V and 6 bases from J, the junction kept 9 bases outside the gene matches. The CDR3 length is 17 residues. CDR3 sequence reads: CASSLGPWSGGANEQFF. The CDR3 DNA reads TGTGCCAGCAGCTTAGGCCCCTGGAGCGGGGGGGCCAATGAGCAGTTCTTC.

The V call is TRBV9, the J call TRBJ1-1; 7 positions agree with TRBD1. CDR1 SGDLS and CDR2 YYNGEE come from the germline V gene. The ends lost 0 bases at V and 4 bases at J; junction bases unmatched: 6. The CDR3 is 15 residues long. The CDR3 protein is CASSVVGGVGTEAFF. The CDR3 region has the DNA TGTGCCAGCAGCGTAGTAGGGGGCGTAGGCACTGAAGCTTTCTTT.

CDR3 region: CASSTTGGGYIWGYTF. The DNA of the CDR3 is TGTGCCAGCAGTACTACAGGGGGCGGTTATATCTGGGGCTACACCTTC. The chain uses TRBV28 and TRBJ1-2, with 9 positions matching TRBD1. The J segment lost 8 bases and the V segment lost 5 bases, leaving 15 bases of the junction unmatched. Germline V gives CDR1 MDHEN, CDR2 SYDVKM. The CDR3 length is 16 residues.

V is TRBV3-1 (or the pseudogene TRBV3-2) and J is TRBJ2-1; 9 bases map to TRBD2. CDR1 LGHDT and CDR2 YNNKEL come from the germline V gene (reference sequence). CDR3 length: 15 residues. V lost 6 bases to trimming and J lost 14 bases; unmatched junction nucleotides: 17. CDR3 region: CASSTRGGRAIVKFF. CDR3 DNA: TGTGCCAGCAGTACGAGGGGCGGGAGGGCCATTGTCAAGTTCTTC.

The sample holds one count of this clone. V is TRBV19 and J is TRBJ2-3; the D gene is possibly TRBD2 (6 bases). This CDR3 region has 14 residues. Trimming took 6 bases from V and 2 from J, leaving 12 bases between them. CDR1 and CDR2 (germline): LNHDA, SQIVND (reference sequence). The CDR3 here is CASRGGVSTDTQYF. The CDR3 coding sequence is TGTGCCAGTAGAGGAGGGGTCTCCACAGATACGCAGTATTTT.

The rearrangement links TRBV7-3 to TRBJ1-1; the match to TRBD1 covers 10 bases. The CDR3 spans 16 residues. After removal of 5 bases from V and 5 bases from J, the junction contained 11 bases not matched to a gene. Germline V gene sequence: CDR1 SGHTA, CDR2 FQGTGA. The CDR3 DNA reads as TGTGCCAGCAGCCCCGGGACAGGGGCACTGGGGACTGAAGCTTTCTTT. This translates into CASSPGTGALGTEAFF.

The chain combines TRBV12-3 or TRBV12-4 with TRBJ2-5; 7 nucleotides match TRBD2. V gave up 3 bases and J gave up 5 bases; unmatched junction bases: 3. The CDR3 has 13 residues. The CDR3 coding sequence is TGTGCCAGCAGTTTCGGTAGCGGGGAGACCCAGTACTTC. Translated, it gives CASSFGSGETQYF.

This clone was observed a handful of times. The J gene is TRBJ2-7, the V gene TRBV27, with 9 bases aligning to TRBD1. Per the germline V gene, CDR1 is MNHEY and CDR2 is SMNVEV (reference sequence). CDR3 length equals 16 residues. J gave up 0 bases and V 6 bases, and 9 bases lay outside the gene matches. The CDR3 reads CASRCRDRVNSYEQYF. The CDR3 nucleotides read TGTGCCAGCAGGTGCCGGGACAGGGTTAACTCCTACGAGCAGTACTTC.

The count of this clone is one. V is TRBV6-6 and J is TRBJ1-1; no clear D gene. Trimming took off 7 bases at V and 3 bases at J, with 12 bases between the two ends. Germline assignment: CDR1 MNHNY and CDR2 SVGAGI (reference sequence). The CDR3 runs to 13 residues. The CDR3 nucleotides read TGTGCCAGCAAAGGAGGGTGGGACACTGAAGCTTTCTTT. This gives the protein CASKGGWDTEAFF.

This chain links TRBV7-9 with TRBJ2-1; 10 bases agree with TRBD2. Germline trimming cut 1 base from V and 4 bases from J; bases unmatched to any gene: 4. Germline V gene data show CDR1 as SEHNR and CDR2 as FQNEAQ (reference sequence). This CDR3 contains 16 residues. The CDR3 reads CASSLGSGGIYNEQFF. CDR3 nucleotide sequence: TGTGCCAGCAGCTTAGGTAGCGGGGGGATATACAATGAGCAGTTCTTC. Variable domain in full (rest from reference TRBV7-9 and TRBJ2-1): DTGVSQNPRHKITKRGQNVTFRCDPISEHNRLYWYRQTLGQGPEFLTYFQNEAQLEKSRLLSDRFSAERPKGSFSTLEIQRTEQGDSAMYLCASSLGSGGIYNEQFFGPGTRLTVL.

This chain's CDR3 is CASSTDGQGLYGYTF. The CDR3 coding sequence is TGTGCCAGCAGCACAGACGGACAGGGCCTCTATGGCTACACCTTC. J is TRBJ1-2 and V is TRBV6-1; TRBD1 aligns across 8 bases. V lost 6 bases, J lost 4 bases, and 10 bases stayed unmatched. This CDR3 is 15 amino acids long. CDR1 MNHNS and CDR2 SASEGT come from the germline V gene.

The rearrangement links TRBV3-1 (or the pseudogene TRBV3-2) to TRBJ2-5; 7 bases align to TRBD2. The V gene end was trimmed by 4 bases and the J gene end by 4 bases; junction bases not matched to a gene: 9. Germline CDR1 reads LGHDT; CDR2 reads YNNKEL (reference sequence). The CDR3 length is 15 residues. CDR3 in amino acids: CASSRGGLAVETQYF. Here the CDR3 DNA reads TGTGCCAGCAGCCGAGGTGGGCTAGCGGTAGAGACCCAGTACTTC.

The rearrangement links TRBV7-6 to TRBJ1-1; 9 nucleotides match TRBD1. The CDR3 extends over 15 amino acids. CDR1 and CDR2 from the germline V gene are SGHVS and FNYEAQ. V dropped 1 base and J dropped 4; count of bases not matched to a gene: 4. In DNA, the CDR3 is TGTGCCAGCAGCTTAGTTCGACAGGGGGTCACTGAAGCTTTCTTT. Its translation is CASSLVRQGVTEAFF.

This chain uses TRBV5-4 with TRBJ2-5; no definite D call. CDR1 SGHNT and CDR2 YYREEE come from the germline V gene (reference sequence). The CDR3 length is 14 residues. V was trimmed by 1 base and J by 1 base, leaving 8 bases between them. The CDR3 bases are TGTGCCAGCAGCTTGATGGCCAGCCAAGAGACCCAGTACTTC. This sequence encodes CASSLMASQETQYF.

This sequence joins TRBV4-3 and TRBJ1-6; maybe TRBD1 (5 bases). The germline V gene encodes CDR1 LGHNA and CDR2 YSLEER. This CDR3 contains 15 residues. V dropped 0 bases and J dropped 10 bases, with 13 bases sitting between them. The CDR3 sequence is CASSQDWPRVSPLHF. For the CDR3, the DNA is TGCGCCAGCAGCCAAGATTGGCCCAGGGTGTCACCCCTCCACTTT.

With regard to this clone: Relative to the germline gene, one junction end is altered; a read error may explain this. CDR3: CASREARLAGGEQYF. The CDR3 DNA reads TGTGCCAGCAGAGAAGCGAGACTAGCGGGAGGTGAGCAGTACTTC. The J gene is TRBJ2-7, the V gene TRBV2; 13 nucleotides line up with TRBD2. This CDR3 is built from 15 residues. Germline lookup yields CDR1 SNHLY and CDR2 FYNNEI.

V gene TRBV5-4 combines with J gene TRBJ1-2, with 7 bases matching TRBD1. The V and J ends lost 4 bases and 5 bases, in that order; junction bases with no gene match: 8. The CDR3 is made up of 14 amino acids. Germline loops: CDR1 SGHNT, CDR2 YYREEE (reference sequence). The CDR3: CASSDARGQYGYTF. Written as DNA, the CDR3 is TGTGCCAGCAGCGATGCTAGGGGGCAGTATGGCTACACCTTC.